The 24 T cell receptor beta chains given below trace back to one sample, sequenced in a study of human T cells and chemical hapten exposure (dated by TCRdb to 2020 to 2022). The method was RACE. Reads for this sample came from a NextSeq 500. TCRdb reprocessed the public reads (quality trimming at Q25 with fastp, clone calling with MiXCR) and kept in-frame beta chains. Rows with a matching CDR3 protein are joined into one entry that keeps the most common DNA and genes. The sample data list tens of thousands of distinct CDR3 sequences, and about 13% of these were observed just once. Over 2% of the sample goes to the ten largest clones. Interpreted using the paper, the time point label stands for: patch test 3, about 24 weeks after DPC sensitization. Reading the label with the study, this specimen's treatment or condition is: therapeutic diphenylcyclopropenone sensitization with weekly scalp DPC. Total RNA was extracted from unfractionated whole blood that had been collected in Tempus Blood RNA tubes.

Here the sequenced sample was whole blood, taken in connection with sensitization to the hapten diphenylcyclopropenone (DPC). The receptors here all came from a middle-aged woman with alopecia areata. Some clones in this sample may be carry-over from other donors' samples.

This clonotype was counted between two and nine times. V usage is TRBV6-5 and J usage is TRBJ1-1, with 7 bases identical to TRBD1. Looked up from germline, CDR1 is MNHEY and CDR2 is SVGAGI. The CDR3 contains 14 residues. With 2 bases clipped from V and 5 bases from J, the junction kept 5 bases outside the gene matches. DNA of the CDR3: TGTGCCAGCAGTTACGGGGCAGGGGGAACTGAAGCTTTCTTT. Residues: CASSYGAGGTEAFF.

A few counts support this clonotype. The V call is TRBV11-2, the J call TRBJ2-2, with D possibly matching TRBD1 (5 bases). Between the trimmed V and J ends, which lost 0 bases and 0 bases, there was a span of 8 bases. There are 16 residues in the CDR3. CDR1 and CDR2 (germline): SGHAT, FQNNGV. CDR3 protein: CASSLDRVPNTGELFF. The DNA for the CDR3 is TGTGCCAGCAGCTTAGACAGGGTACCGAACACCGGGGAGCTGTTTTTT.

A few counts support this clonotype. The chain links TRBV7-9 to TRBJ1-3; D remains unclear. Germline CDR1 is SEHNR and CDR2 is FQNEAQ (reference sequence). CDR3 length: 13 amino acids. Deletions cut 5 bases from V and 4 bases from J, with 9 bases between. The CDR3 DNA sequence: TGTGCCAGCAGCCCAAGTGAGGGAAACACCATATATTTT. Its protein product is CASSPSEGNTIYF. Looking up the rest from reference TRBV7-9 and TRBJ1-3 gives the full variable domain: DTGVSQNPRHKITKRGQNVTFRCDPISEHNRLYWYRQTLGQGPEFLTYFQNEAQLEKSRLLSDRFSAERPKGSFSTLEIQRTEQGDSAMYLCASSPSEGNTIYFGEGSWLTVV.

The chain links TRBV18 to TRBJ1-4; D might be TRBD1 (5 bases). The V end lost 3 bases, the J end lost 6 bases, and 17 bases lay between the germline ends. The V gene's germline CDR1 is KGHSH and CDR2 LQKENI. The CDR3 contains 16 residues. CDR3 nucleotide sequence: TGTGCCAGCTCACCGCTGATCAGGGAGCTGGATGAAAAACTGTTTTTT. Residues: CASSPLIRELDEKLFF.

This clonotype was counted many times. J is TRBJ1-1 and V is TRBV12-3 or TRBV12-4; no definite D call. V lost 4 bases to trimming and J lost 5 bases, with 11 bases between them. The CDR3 extends over 13 amino acids. CDR3 coding DNA: TGTGCCAGCAGTTCCCGGATCCGAACTGAAGCTTTCTTT. Translating it yields CASSSRIRTEAFF.

This clonotype was observed many times. The rearrangement joins TRBV20-1 to TRBJ1-1; no reliable D call. CDR3 size: 14 residues. V gave up 5 bases and J gave up 3 bases, with 16 bases separating them. Per the germline V gene, CDR1 is DFQATT and CDR2 is SNEGSKA (reference sequence). CDR3: CSAQYPGRYTEAFF. CDR3 DNA: TGCAGTGCTCAATACCCCGGTCGTTACACTGAAGCTTTCTTT.

This chain links TRBV28 with TRBJ2-4; maybe TRBD2 (5 bases). Germline V CDR1 and CDR2: MDHEN, SYDVKM. There are 16 residues in the CDR3. V lost 3 bases to trimming and J lost 2 bases, with 14 bases between them. The CDR3 loop reads CASSLPPRGPKNIQYF. DNA of the CDR3: TGTGCCAGCAGTTTGCCGCCCCGGGGTCCCAAAAACATTCAGTACTTC.

This clonotype has ten or more counts. The chain links TRBV25-1 to TRBJ2-1; D ambiguous. Trimming stripped 5 bases from V and 7 bases from J, with 21 bases between. The CDR3 spans 16 residues. CDR1 is MGHDK and CDR2 is SYGVNS in the germline V gene. CDR3 in DNA: TGTGCCAGCAGTCCAGACCGACGCCCAATTCTGAATGAGCAGTTCTTC. Residues: CASSPDRRPILNEQFF. Variable domain in full (rest from reference TRBV25-1 and TRBJ2-1): EADIYQTPRYLVIGTGKKITLECSQTMGHDKMYWYQQDPGMELHLIHYSYGVNSTEKGDLSSESTVSRIRTEHFPLTLESARPSHTSQYLCASSPDRRPILNEQFFGPGTRLTVL.

The chain links TRBV7-9 to TRBJ2-5; D gene uncertain. Germline CDR1 and CDR2: SEHNR and FQNEAQ (reference sequence). CDR3 length: 11 residues. With 3 bases removed from V and 3 bases from J, the gap between germline ends came to 2 bases. This CDR3 is CASSLKETQYF. DNA of the CDR3: TGTGCCAGCAGCTTGAAAGAGACCCAGTACTTC.

V and J are TRBV10-3 and TRBJ2-3, with 7 bases that match TRBD1. Per germline, CDR1 ENHRY and CDR2 SYGVKD. J gave up 2 bases and V 8 bases, and 10 bases lay outside the gene matches. The CDR3 consists of 15 residues. The CDR3 sequence: CAIGGQQGITDTQYF. Here the CDR3 DNA reads TGTGCCATCGGGGGACAACAGGGGATCACAGATACGCAGTATTTT.

The V call is TRBV18, the J call TRBJ1-1; D is ambiguous. The CDR3 has 13 amino acids. Deletions cut 5 bases from V and 1 base from J, with 8 bases between. Germline-derived CDR1 and CDR2 are KGHSH and LQKENI. The CDR3 here is CASSVTQNTEAFF. CDR3 nucleotides: TGTGCCAGCTCAGTCACTCAGAACACTGAAGCTTTCTTT.

This clonotype came up a few times. The chain couples TRBV5-1 to TRBJ2-3; D is possibly TRBD1 or TRBD2 (6 bases each). The CDR3 contains 14 residues. Trimming stripped 6 bases from V and 2 bases from J, with 13 bases between. Germline CDR1 reads SGHRS; CDR2 reads YFSETQ. The CDR3 here is CASTRGPPTDTQYF. The CDR3 nucleotides read TGCGCCAGCACCCGGGGGCCCCCCACAGATACGCAGTATTTT. Supplemented by reference TRBV5-1 and TRBJ2-3, the full variable domain reads KAGVTQTPRYLIKTRGQQVTLSCSPISGHRSVSWYQQTPGQGLQFLFEYFSETQRNKGNFPGRFSGRQFSNSRSEMNVSTLELGDSALYLCASTRGPPTDTQYFGPGTRLTVL.

This clonotype was observed at least ten times. The chain couples TRBV3-1 to TRBJ2-7; TRBD2 matches 7 bases. The CDR3 is 13 residues long. Germline V gene data show CDR1 as LGHDT and CDR2 as YNNKEL (reference sequence). The V gene end was trimmed by 8 bases and the J gene end by 5 bases; junction bases not matched to a gene: 9. This CDR3 reads CASRRGGSNEQYF. CDR3 DNA: TGTGCCAGCCGCCGGGGCGGGAGTAACGAGCAGTACTTC.

This clonotype has more than one count but fewer than ten. The V and J genes are TRBV7-9 and TRBJ2-7, with a weak D call TRBD2 (6 bases). This CDR3 region has 11 residues. Trimming took 10 bases from V and 6 from J, leaving 13 bases between them. CDR1 is SEHNR and CDR2 is FQNEAQ in the germline V gene (reference sequence). DNA of the CDR3: TGTGCCACCACGGGGGTAGGCGAGCAGTACTTC. It translates to CATTGVGEQYF.

This clonotype was counted a single time. The chain links TRBV7-2 to TRBJ1-6, with D maybe TRBD1 (5 bases). This CDR3 region has 16 residues. Trimming stripped 5 bases from V and 11 bases from J, with 22 bases between. Germline V gives CDR1 SGHTA, CDR2 FQGNSA. The CDR3 DNA follows: TGTGCCAGCAGCCTTCCCCCGGGACCCCTCCGGACACCCCTCCACTTT. Encoded protein: CASSLPPGPLRTPLHF.

V gene TRBV4-1 combines with J gene TRBJ1-4; 7 nucleotides align to TRBD1. Germline V gene sequence: CDR1 MGHRA, CDR2 YSYEKL. CDR3 length: 18 amino acids. Trimming took 1 base from V and 10 from J; bases not matched to a gene: 18. As DNA, the CDR3 is TGCGCCAGCAGCCAAGTGCGCCAGGGGGACGCTATGAAAGGAAAACTGTTTTTT. Amino acids: CASSQVRQGDAMKGKLFF.

This clonotype appeared many times. V is TRBV6-6 and J is TRBJ1-2, with no clear D. Trimming removed 2 bases at V and 8 bases at J, with 18 bases between. From germline, CDR1 is MNHNY and CDR2 SVGAGI (reference sequence). The CDR3 totals 15 residues. The CDR3 sequence: CASSYVGGRREGYTF. The DNA for the CDR3 is TGTGCCAGCAGTTACGTCGGCGGGCGAAGGGAAGGCTACACCTTC.

The V gene is TRBV12-3 or TRBV12-4, the J gene TRBJ2-5; D possibly corresponds to TRBD2 (6 bases). V lost 8 bases, J lost 4 bases, and 20 bases lay in between. CDR3 length: 15 amino acids. As DNA, the CDR3 is TGTGCCAGCGGGGTAGGAGGGGCCGGTGGAGAGACCCAGTACTTC. Amino acid sequence: CASGVGGAGGETQYF.

Ten or more counts support this clonotype. The rearrangement joins TRBV21-1 to TRBJ2-7; no check of the table's D call, TRBD1, against the DNA was made. TRBV21-1 is an annotated pseudogene. CDR3 length: 15 amino acids. CDR3 region: CASSINRGSTYEQYF. The CDR3 DNA reads TGTGCCAGCAGCATCAACAGGGGGTCAACCTACGAGCAGTACTTC.

This clonotype came up a few times. V is TRBV9 and J is TRBJ1-4; TRBD1 aligns across 10 bases. Looked up from germline, CDR1 is SGDLS and CDR2 is YYNGEE. Trimming cost V 6 bases and J 3 bases; bases outside gene matches: 8. This CDR3 region has 16 residues. Here the CDR3 reads CASNSGQGIANEKLFF. CDR3 DNA: TGTGCCAGCAACTCGGGACAGGGGATAGCTAATGAAAAACTGTTTTTT.

This clonotype was seen more than once but under ten times. This chain uses TRBV3-1 with TRBJ1-1; D is unresolved. CDR1 LGHDT and CDR2 YNNKEL come from the germline V gene (reference sequence). V was trimmed by 4 bases and J by 0 bases, leaving 9 bases between them. The CDR3 spans 14 residues. CDR3 DNA sequence: TGTGCCAGCAGCCCGTCCTCCATGAACACTGAAGCTTTCTTT. Amino acids: CASSPSSMNTEAFF.

This clonotype was seen a few times. V is TRBV24-1 and J is TRBJ2-1; D is unresolved. The CDR3 is 16 amino acids. The germline CDR1 and CDR2 sequences are KGHDR and SFDVKD. Trimming cost V 3 bases and J 2 bases, with 13 bases left between them. CDR3 in amino acids: CATSDKDPKTYNEQFF. The CDR3 DNA reads as TGTGCCACCAGTGATAAGGACCCCAAGACCTACAATGAGCAGTTCTTC.

This clonotype was seen repeatedly, ten times or more. The chain employs TRBV18 and TRBJ1-1; D is perhaps TRBD1 (5 bases). This CDR3 region has 14 residues. The germline V and J ends were trimmed by 3 bases and 1 base, with 9 bases remaining between them. CDR1 is KGHSH and CDR2 is LQKENI in the germline V gene. The CDR3 loop is CASSPLGQNTEAFF. The CDR3 region has the DNA TGTGCCAGCTCACCTCTGGGGCAGAACACTGAAGCTTTCTTT. The complete variable domain, with remaining parts taken from reference TRBV18 and TRBJ1-1, reads NAGVMQNPRHLVRRRGQEARLRCSPMKGHSHVYWYRQLPEEGLKFMVYLQKENIIDESGMPKERFSAEFPKEGPSILRIQQVVRGDSAAYFCASSPLGQNTEAFFGQGTRLTVV.

In this sample, this clonotype turned up many times. This sequence joins TRBV5-5 and TRBJ2-7, with D possibly TRBD1 on 6 matching bases. The germline gives CDR1 SGHKS, CDR2 YYEKEE (reference sequence). The ends were cut back, 3 bases at V and 0 bases at J, with 10 bases in the middle. The CDR3 is made up of 14 amino acids. CDR3 in DNA: TGTGCCAGCAGCTCCCCGGGACACTCCTACGAGCAGTACTTC. The encoded protein is CASSSPGHSYEQYF. Full variable domain (outside the CDR3, taken from reference TRBV5-5 and TRBJ2-7): DAGVTQSPTHLIKTRGQQVTLRCSPISGHKSVSWYQQVLGQGPQFIFQYYEKEERGRGNFPDRFSARQFPNYSSELNVNALLLGDSALYLCASSSPGHSYEQYFGPGTRLTVT.